Below, 11 T cell receptor beta chains from the same sample are listed, as sequenced in a study of T cell changes during pregnancy in multiple sclerosis. TCRdb's copy holds only in-frame clones and misses some; the assay was immunoSEQ multiplex PCR. The data show under 100,000 clones, approximately 94% seen once. The sequences come from peripheral blood, collected in the third trimester of pregnancy. Every receptor here comes from a female donor with multiple sclerosis, enrolled in a pregnancy study.

The chain carries TRBV6-5 and TRBJ2-7, with D perhaps matching TRBD2 (5 bases). The V gene lost 5 bases and the J gene lost 7 bases, with 9 bases spanning the gap. The germline V gene has CDR1 MNHEY and CDR2 SVGAGI. This CDR3 has 11 residues. The CDR3 bases are TGTGCCAGCAGTGAAACGGGGGAGCAGTACTTC. This codes for CASSETGEQYF.

In DNA form, the CDR3 reads TGTGCCAGCAGCTGGGGCCTTATCGGCACAGATACGCAGTATTTT. Protein product: CASSWGLIGTDTQYF. The genes are TRBV5-4 and TRBJ2-3, with D perhaps matching TRBD1 (5 bases). V was shortened by 3 bases and J by 1 base, with 12 bases between the two germline ends. The CDR3 has 15 amino acids. CDR1 SGHNT and CDR2 YYREEE come from the germline V gene (reference sequence).

This rearrangement joins TRBV5-6 to TRBJ2-7, with no clear D. The CDR3 is made up of 11 amino acids. Trimming cost V 2 bases and J 3 bases, with 3 bases left between them. Germline V gene sequence: CDR1 SGHDT, CDR2 YYEEEE. CDR3 residues: CASSLYYEQYF. The DNA of the CDR3 is TGTGCCAGCAGCTTATACTACGAGCAGTACTTC.

CDR3 bases: TGTGCCAGCATCCACGGGGGGTCCCCCTCTGGAAACACCATATATTTT. This gives the protein CASIHGGSPSGNTIYF. V is TRBV11-3 and J is TRBJ1-3, with D perhaps matching TRBD1 (5 bases). Trimming left V 7 bases short and J 0 bases short, with 16 bases between. The CDR3 runs to 16 residues. Germline assignment: CDR1 SGHNT and CDR2 YENEEA.

This sequence joins TRBV29-1 and TRBJ2-1, with 7 bases identical to TRBD1. The CDR3 totals 14 residues. V lost 3 bases, J lost 7 bases, and 9 bases stayed unmatched. CDR1 and CDR2 (germline): SQVTM, ANQGSEA. CDR3 sequence (DNA): TGCAGCGTTGATAGAGGGGGCGCTGGTAATGAGCAGTTCTTC. This codes for CSVDRGGAGNEQFF.

This chain uses TRBV9 with TRBJ2-3, with D perhaps TRBD1 (5 bases). The CDR3 spans 14 residues. Germline CDR1 reads SGDLS; CDR2 reads YYNGEE. Trimming removed 0 bases at V and 2 bases at J, with 7 bases between. CDR3 sequence reads: CASSVEGNTDTQYF. CDR3 DNA sequence: TGTGCCAGCAGCGTAGAGGGGAACACAGATACGCAGTATTTT.

The chain is built from TRBV9 and TRBJ2-6; D remains ambiguous. Trimming stripped 3 bases from V and 4 bases from J, with 14 bases between. Germline CDR1 SGDLS, CDR2 YYNGEE. This CDR3 spans 16 amino acids. CDR3 nucleotides: TGTGCCAGCAGCGGTAACAGCAAGGCCGGGGCCAACGTCCTGACTTTC. Translating it yields CASSGNSKAGANVLTF.

The V and J genes are TRBV7-9 and TRBJ2-5; the match to TRBD2 covers 8 bases. The CDR3 length is 14 residues. Per the germline V gene, CDR1 is SEHNR and CDR2 is FQNEAQ (reference sequence). V gave up 1 base and J gave up 6 bases; unmatched junction bases: 4. CDR3 nucleotide sequence: TGTGCCAGCAGCTTAGACGGGACTAGGAAGACCCAGTACTTC. This codes for CASSLDGTRKTQYF. The full variable domain, with the rest looked up from reference TRBV7-9 and TRBJ2-5, is DTGVSQNPRHKITKRGQNVTFRCDPISEHNRLYWYRQTLGQGPEFLTYFQNEAQLEKSRLLSDRFSAERPKGSFSTLEIQRTEQGDSAMYLCASSLDGTRKTQYFGPGTRLLVL.

The genes are TRBV6-1 and TRBJ2-7; D possibly corresponds to TRBD2 (6 bases). This CDR3 comprises 16 residues. The V end lost 1 base, the J end lost 0 bases, and 13 bases lay between the germline ends. Germline-derived CDR1 and CDR2 are MNHNS and SASEGT. Here the CDR3 reads CASSEVLRGSSYEQYF. In nucleotides, the CDR3 is TGTGCCAGCAGTGAAGTTTTACGGGGGAGCTCCTACGAGCAGTACTTC.

About this clone itself: In the same sample, other DNA sequences code for this CDR3. The chain recombines TRBV9 with TRBJ2-1; no reliable D call. This CDR3 has 14 amino acids. The germline V and J ends were trimmed by 0 bases and 0 bases, with 4 bases remaining between them. Germline lookup yields CDR1 SGDLS and CDR2 YYNGEE. CDR3 nucleotide sequence: TGTGCCAGCAGCGTAGGGAGCTCCTACAATGAGCAGTTCTTC. Protein: CASSVGSSYNEQFF.

The chain links TRBV30 to TRBJ1-3, with D tentatively TRBD1 (6 bases). V was shortened by 4 bases and J by 3 bases, with 13 bases between the two germline ends. Germline V gene data show CDR1 as GTSNPN and CDR2 as SVGIG (reference sequence). This CDR3 contains 14 residues. The CDR3, as DNA: TGTGCCTGGACCATCACAGGGAGTGGAAACACCATATATTTT. Its translation: CAWTITGSGNTIYF.